Listed below are T cell receptor beta chains from one sample, sequenced in a study of OX40 agonist ivuxolimab in advanced cancers. The method was immunoSEQ multiplex PCR; TCRdb's version includes in-frame clones alone and lacks a portion of them. This table has about 78,000 clones, more than 80% appearing once. Sequencing was performed on CD4+ or CD8+ T cells sorted from blood, taken in a trial of the OX40 agonist ivuxolimab. The source of these receptors is an adult with an advanced solid tumor such as melanoma, head and neck, liver or kidney cancer. CDR3s include the opening cysteine and the closing phenylalanine or tryptophan. The D gene is left open where the match is weak. Clone size is given for some rows only: seen once, a few or many times, or a class if the clone is expanded.

TRBD1	TRBV5-1	-	TRBJ2-5	CASSLVDRGIETQYF	TGCGCCAGCAGCTTGGTGGACAGGGGGATAGAGACCCAGTACTTC
-	TRBV9	-	TRBJ1-2	CASSVGEGYGYTF	TGTGCCAGCAGCGTAGGGGAAGGCTATGGCTACACCTTC
TRBD1	TRBV28	-	TRBJ1-1	CASHAGQGKMNTEAFF	TGTGCCAGCCACGCCGGACAGGGGAAAATGAACACTGAAGCTTTCTTT
TRBD2	TRBV27	-	TRBJ2-1	CASRRSVAGFINEQFF	TGTGCCAGCAGACGAAGCGTAGCGGGATTTATCAATGAGCAGTTCTTC
TRBD2	TRBV10-3	-	TRBJ2-7	CAISGFGGAGGPREQYF	TGTGCCATCAGTGGTTTTGGAGGGGCGGGAGGCCCACGCGAGCAGTACTTC
TRBD1	TRBV7-2	-	TRBJ1-4	CASSFGSRGSNEKLFF	TGTGCCAGCAGCTTTGGCTCCAGGGGGTCTAATGAAAAACTGTTTTTT
-	TRBV19	-	TRBJ1-1	CASSITGLARLGTEAFF	TGTGCCAGTAGTATAACAGGGTTGGCTCGTTTGGGCACTGAAGCTTTCTTT
TRBD1	TRBV5-4	-	TRBJ1-1	CATNRGPPGGTEAFF	TGTGCCACCAACAGGGGGCCTCCCGGGGGCACTGAAGCTTTCTTT
-	TRBV7-9	-	TRBJ1-4	CASSSLGATNEKLFF	TGTGCCAGCAGTTCCCTGGGGGCAACTAATGAAAAACTGTTTTTT
TRBD1	TRBV9	-	TRBJ2-5	CASSVRQGVQETQYF	TGTGCCAGCAGCGTCAGACAGGGGGTACAAGAGACCCAGTACTTC
-	TRBV28	-	TRBJ1-2	CASNAPGITESYTF	TGTGCCAGCAACGCGCCCGGGATAACTGAGAGCTACACCTTC
-	TRBV5-1	-	TRBJ2-2	CASSLEGGDTGELFF	TGCGCCAGCAGCTTGGAGGGTGGAGACACCGGGGAGCTGTTTTTT
-	TRBV5-4	-	TRBJ2-6	CASSSISGANVLTF	TGTGCCAGCAGCTCGATCTCTGGGGCTAACGTCCTGACTTTC
-	TRBV30	once	TRBJ2-1	CAWSGPDYEQFF	TGTGCCTGGAGTGGGCCCGACTATGAGCAGTTCTTC
-	TRBV30	-	TRBJ1-2	CAWGRTLGYTF	TGTGCCTGGGGTAGGACTCTTGGCTACACCTTC
TRBD1	TRBV28	once	TRBJ1-4	CASSFPTGRPQDFFWEKLFF	TGTGCCAGCAGTTTCCCGACAGGGAGGCCTCAGGATTTTTTTTGGGAAAAACTGTTTTTT
TRBD1	TRBV19	-	TRBJ2-1	CASSVDRANEQFF	TGTGCCAGTAGTGTGGACAGGGCCAATGAGCAGTTCTTC
-	TRBV28	-	TRBJ2-7	CATLGDLRQAPYEQYF	TGTGCCACCTTAGGGGACCTAAGACAGGCTCCCTACGAGCAGTACTTC
TRBD1	TRBV5-1	-	TRBJ2-7	CASATRTGSSYEQYF	TGCGCCAGCGCCACTCGGACAGGTAGCTCCTACGAGCAGTACTTC
-	TRBV4-2	-	TRBJ2-5	CASSQDPGETQYF	TGTGCCAGCAGCCAAGATCCGGGAGAGACCCAGTACTTC
-	TRBV28	once	TRBJ1-5	CASSFYGGANQPQHF	TGTGCCAGCAGTTTTTATGGGGGCGCGAACCAGCCCCAGCATTTT
TRBD1	TRBV6-5	-	TRBJ2-7	CASRGDRVDEQYF	TGTGCCAGCAGGGGGGACAGGGTTGACGAGCAGTACTTC
TRBD2	TRBV27	-	TRBJ2-1	CASSLTLRVVRGGRYNEQFF	TGTGCCAGCAGTTTAACCCTCCGGGTTGTTCGGGGGGGCCGCTACAATGAGCAGTTCTTC
TRBD1	TRBV11-2	-	TRBJ1-1	CASSLARGLTEAFF	TGTGCCAGCAGCTTAGCCAGGGGGCTTACTGAAGCTTTCTTT
-	TRBV27	-	TRBJ1-5	CASSLYGIGQPQHF	TGTGCCAGCAGTTTATATGGGATCGGTCAGCCCCAGCATTTT
-	TRBV19	-	TRBJ1-2	CASSIDGRPSNYGYTF	TGTGCCAGTAGTATAGATGGGAGACCATCTAACTATGGCTACACCTTC
-	TRBV6-1	once	TRBJ2-4	CASRPAGRKNIQYF	TGTGCCAGCAGACCCGCAGGGCGGAAAAACATTCAGTACTTC
TRBD2	TRBV7-3	-	TRBJ2-1	CASSLTSGSGNEQFF	TGTGCCAGCAGCCTGACTAGCGGGAGTGGTAATGAGCAGTTCTTC
TRBD1	TRBV4-3	-	TRBJ1-2	CASSQGRQGPWGYTF	TGCGCCAGCAGCCAGGGCCGACAGGGGCCTTGGGGCTACACCTTC
-	TRBV5-1	-	TRBJ2-5	CASSLGGWAETQYF	TGCGCCAGCAGCTTGGGAGGCTGGGCAGAGACCCAGTACTTC
-	TRBV19	-	TRBJ1-1	CASSIFIGDTTSTEAFF	TGTGCCAGTAGTATCTTTATCGGGGACACGACAAGCACTGAAGCTTTCTTT
TRBD1	TRBV5-4	-	TRBJ1-1	CASSLLGDRVNTEAFF	TGTGCCAGCAGCTTGCTCGGGGACAGGGTGAACACTGAAGCTTTCTTT
TRBD2	TRBV5-4	-	TRBJ2-1	CASSRWGRAFNEQFF	TGTGCCAGCAGCCGATGGGGGAGGGCCTTTAATGAGCAGTTCTTC
-	TRBV4-1	-	TRBJ1-4	CASSLLVRNEKLFF	TGCGCCAGCAGCCTTCTTGTGCGTAATGAAAAACTGTTTTTT
-	TRBV11-2	-	TRBJ1-1	CASSLMANTEAFF	TGTGCCAGCAGCTTGATGGCTAACACTGAAGCTTTCTTT
TRBD2	TRBV4-1	-	TRBJ2-5	CASSQERGGLEETQYF	TGCGCCAGCAGCCAGGAGAGGGGTGGACTAGAAGAGACCCAGTACTTC
-	TRBV6-5	few	TRBJ1-6	CASSTPREASPLHF	TGTGCCAGCAGTACCCCGCGGGAGGCTTCACCCCTCCACTTT
-	TRBV18	few	TRBJ2-3	CASSPSTDTQYF	TGTGCCAGCTCACCGAGCACAGATACGCAGTATTTT
TRBD2	TRBV15	-	TRBJ2-7	CATSTRKLAGDDEQYF	TGTGCCACCAGCACCCGGAAACTAGCGGGAGACGACGAGCAGTACTTC
TRBD2	TRBV28	-	TRBJ2-1	CASTKLAGTSGGQFF	TGTGCCAGCACCAAACTAGCGGGCACGTCAGGCGGGCAGTTCTTC
-	TRBV15	-	TRBJ2-3	CATSSRAAGRSDTQYF	TGTGCCACCAGCAGTCGCGCGGCGGGGAGATCAGATACGCAGTATTTT
TRBD1	TRBV7-3	-	TRBJ2-3	CASSSGQLSTDTQYF	TGTGCCAGCAGCTCGGGACAGCTAAGCACAGATACGCAGTATTTT
-	TRBV18	-	TRBJ1-5	CASSPRQENQPQHF	TGTGCCAGCTCACCACGGCAGGAGAATCAGCCCCAGCATTTT
-	TRBV19	-	TRBJ2-5	CASSIQGQGWETQYF	TGTGCCAGTAGTATACAAGGCCAGGGATGGGAGACCCAGTACTTC
-	TRBV5-1	-	TRBJ1-2	CASSPSTSNYGYTF	TGCGCCAGCAGCCCAAGCACATCTAACTATGGCTACACCTTC
-	TRBV6-5	-	TRBJ2-3	CASSYSQRADTQYF	TGTGCCAGCAGTTACTCGCAGCGGGCAGATACGCAGTATTTT
TRBD1	TRBV28	-	TRBJ1-3	CASSPPGQGRNTIYF	TGTGCCAGCAGTCCTCCGGGACAGGGTAGAAACACCATATATTTT